This entry is about one T cell receptor beta chain. This clonotype was seen more than once but under ten times. Its antigen target is currently unknown. Per-base quality was not reported, and no clone a single base away is much larger than it. The data originate from a study of T cells in Graves' hyperthyroidism and ophthalmopathy (dated by TCRdb to the late 2010s). Regarding the research as a whole: Peripheral blood samples were taken at initial diagnosis, before any treatment was given. The paper reports TCR Vbeta CDR3 sequencing of approximately 140 peripheral blood samples: under 45 ophthalmopathy, fewer than 80 hyperthyroidism and around 17 progressor patients. Following sampling, methimazole starting at 30 mg daily was given to hyperthyroidism patients, and high-dose intravenous methylprednisolone was given to ophthalmopathy patients. In addition, the study compared T-cell repertoires in thyroid tissue and in blood from roughly six Graves' hyperthyroidism patients. For training and testing, the roughly 93 patients in the discovery cohort were randomly divided in a 7:3 ratio. An independent validation cohort of under 20 hyperthyroidism patients and 17 patients who later progressed to ophthalmopathy tested prospective prediction of ophthalmopathy. TCR V-J signatures able to tell the groups apart were searched for in a discovery cohort of about a hundred patients, of whom more than 40 had Graves' ophthalmopathy and some 60 had stable Graves' hyperthyroidism. Findings and caveats that apply to the study as a whole: Blood samples also contained most of the expanded thyroid clonotypes (frequency above 0.001), which suggests that blood repertoires may reflect thyroid immune responses. A model built on a 13 V-J signature distinguished ophthalmopathy from stable hyperthyroidism, reaching roughly 88% sensitivity and approximately 81% specificity in cross-validation and 80%/75% in testing. No statistical method was used to set the sample size in advance, and investigators knew the group allocation. In validation, the model predicted progression to ophthalmopathy a median of about 6.5 months before onset, with approximately 71% sensitivity and just under 75% specificity.

The TCR beta CDR3 regions were amplified from RNA transcripts. For the first round of RT-PCR on the TCR CDR3, the HTBI primer set was used together with the Qiagen OneStep RT-PCR kit. The libraries were constructed in a second round of multiplex PCR and then size-selected and purified. Paired-end sequencing of the libraries was performed with 100 bp reads on an Illumina HiSeq2000. On the study's bioinformatics: SOAPnuke was used to process the raw data, throwing out any read that contained adapters or uncalled bases, had a mean Phred below 15, or lacked an exact constant-primer or identifier match. High-quality paired reads were merged with COPE v1.2.5, and unique nucleotide sequences were defined as clonotypes. MiTCR v1.1 was used to align clonotypes to the IMGT TRBV, TRBD and TRBJ reference segments. Analysis was restricted to V-J combinations with a frequency above 0.0001, which covered 99.2% of repertoires. The TCS score was defined as the ratio of F50 (clonal expansion) to E x V (chaos), calculated using BLOSUM62-based TCRdist between CDR3 peptides within each V-J. Welch's t-statistics and random forest reduced around 550 V-J features to roughly 13, which were used in a naive Bayes classifier (R e1071). TCRdb passed the public sequencing reads through fastp at Q25 and MiXCR, retaining productive beta sequences. For every CDR3 protein sequence, its rows merge into one entry that carries the most common genes and DNA. The authors' filters were not applied to this entry. This sample gives roughly 400,000 distinct CDR3 sequences in total; around 25% of them show up just once. The leading ten clones occupy more than 60% of the sample.

The germline V gene yields SGHRS for CDR1 and YFSETQ for CDR2. Measured from the cysteine to the phenylalanine, the CDR3 is 15 residues long. The retained sequence is limited to the CDR3, 45 bases, with the frame set at the first base. Trimming takes 0 bases from V and 4 bases from J, and the germline ends sit 11 bases apart. Stable Graves' hyperthyroidism was defined as no progression to ophthalmopathy during 18 months of follow-up. Hyperthyroidism patients were aged 18 to 65 years and newly diagnosed, with disease duration of less than 2 months. Any patient with an uncontrolled infection, another autoimmune disease, pregnancy or lactation was excluded. Diagnoses were based on clinical symptoms, serum thyroxine and TRAb, thyroid ultrasound and orbital computed tomography. PBMCs were separated from 8 to 10 ml of fresh peripheral blood using Ficoll-Paque density gradient centrifugation. Total RNA was extracted using Trizol reagent, and RNA quality was assessed on an Agilent 2100 Bioanalyzer.

This TCR was recovered from a man aged 45-60 years with Graves' hyperthyroidism. Rearrangement joined TRBV5-1 to TRBJ2-1; the D segment cannot be called with confidence. The specimen was blood. CDR3 region: CASSLESILYNEQFF. The DNA reads TGCGCCAGCAGCTTGGAGTCTATTCTTTACAATGAGCAGTTCTTC.